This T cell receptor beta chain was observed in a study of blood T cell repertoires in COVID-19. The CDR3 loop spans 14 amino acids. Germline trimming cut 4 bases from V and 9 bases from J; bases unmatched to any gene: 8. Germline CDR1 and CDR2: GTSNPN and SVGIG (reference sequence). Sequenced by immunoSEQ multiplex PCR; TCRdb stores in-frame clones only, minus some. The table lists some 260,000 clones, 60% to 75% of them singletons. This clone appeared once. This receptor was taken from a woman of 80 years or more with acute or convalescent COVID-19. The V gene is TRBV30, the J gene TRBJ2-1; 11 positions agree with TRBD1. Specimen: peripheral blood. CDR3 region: CAWIGQGAVGEQFF. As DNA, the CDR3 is TGTGCCTGGATTGGACAGGGGGCTGTAGGTGAGCAGTTCTTC. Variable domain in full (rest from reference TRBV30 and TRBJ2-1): SQTIHQWPATLVQPVGSPLSLECTVEGTSNPNLYWYRQAAGRGLQLLFYSVGIGQISSEVPQNLSASRPQDRQFILSSKKLLLSDSGFYLCAWIGQGAVGEQFFGPGTRLTVL.